Presented here are 25 T cell receptor beta chains from one specimen sequenced in a study of blood T cell repertoires in COVID-19. Profiling relied on immunoSEQ multiplex PCR, and the TCRdb table lists in-frame clones only, not all of them. The sample lists some 290,000 clones, roughly nine tenths occurring once. Sequencing was performed on PBMCs or T cells enriched from blood (not recorded which). These TCRs come from a woman aged 25 to 39 who had recovered from COVID-19.

The V and J genes are TRBV18 and TRBJ1-3, with D unclear. CDR3 length: 16 amino acids. V lost 2 bases, J lost 0 bases, and 11 bases lay in between. CDR1 is KGHSH and CDR2 is LQKENI in the germline V gene. CDR3 protein: CASSPLQRSSGNTIYF. In nucleotides, the CDR3 is TGTGCCAGCTCACCATTGCAAAGGAGCTCTGGAAACACCATATATTTT. The full variable domain, completed using reference TRBV18 and TRBJ1-3, is NAGVMQNPRHLVRRRGQEARLRCSPMKGHSHVYWYRQLPEEGLKFMVYLQKENIIDESGMPKERFSAEFPKEGPSILRIQQVVRGDSAAYFCASSPLQRSSGNTIYFGEGSWLTVV.

The rearrangement links TRBV28 to TRBJ1-2; D is unclear. Germline V gives CDR1 MDHEN, CDR2 SYDVKM. CDR3 length equals 13 residues. Trimming cost V 6 bases and J 7 bases, with 15 bases left between them. The CDR3 bases are TGTGCCAGCAGCCTCGTAGCTGAGAGTGGCTACACCTTC. It translates to CASSLVAESGYTF.

This chain connects TRBV6-5 to TRBJ1-2; D is perhaps TRBD1 (6 bases). V was pared by 6 bases and J by 6 bases, with 17 bases between. Germline V gene data show CDR1 as MNHEY and CDR2 as SVGAGI. The CDR3 runs to 14 residues. The CDR3 bases are TGTGCCAGCAGACTCACAGGGTTACATGATGGCTACACCTTC. This translates into CASRLTGLHDGYTF.

V and J are TRBV5-6 and TRBJ2-7; tentatively, D is TRBD2 (5 bases). With 0 bases removed from V and 3 bases from J, the gap between germline ends came to 10 bases. Germline assignment: CDR1 SGHDT and CDR2 YYEEEE. This CDR3 has 14 amino acids. The CDR3 region has the DNA TGTGCCAGCAGCTTGGGGTCAGACTACTACGAGCAGTACTTC. It encodes CASSLGSDYYEQYF.

The rearrangement joins TRBV11-1 to TRBJ2-5; maybe TRBD2 (6 bases). V lost 1 base to trimming and J lost 5 bases, with 14 bases between them. CDR1 SGHAT and CDR2 FQDESV come from the germline V gene (reference sequence). This CDR3 spans 15 amino acids. CDR3 sequence: CASSLVGGLAETQYF. The CDR3 DNA sequence: TGTGCCAGCAGCTTAGTCGGAGGGTTGGCGGAGACCCAGTACTTC. The full variable domain, in which reference TRBV11-1 and TRBJ2-5 provide the parts outside the CDR3, is EAEVAQSPRYKITEKSQAVAFWCDPISGHATLYWYRQILGQGPELLVQFQDESVVDDSQLPKDRFSAERLKGVDSTLKIQPAELGDSAMYLCASSLVGGLAETQYFGPGTRLLVL.

V is TRBV18 and J is TRBJ1-1; D gene unclear. The CDR3 runs 13 residues. V was clipped by 1 base and J by 5 bases, with 8 bases between them. Per the germline V gene, CDR1 is KGHSH and CDR2 is LQKENI. The CDR3 DNA sequence: TGTGCCAGCTCACCACGTCGGGAAACTGAAGCTTTCTTT. Translating it yields CASSPRRETEAFF.

The chain is built from TRBV6-6 and TRBJ2-1, with 8 bases fitting TRBD2. The CDR3 is made up of 13 amino acids. CDR1 MNHNY and CDR2 SVGAGI come from the germline V gene (reference sequence). Trimming removed 4 bases from V and 9 bases from J; junction bases left unmatched: 5. The CDR3 DNA follows: TGTGCCAGCAGTTCGGGACTAGTTGGTGAGCAGTTCTTC. Protein product: CASSSGLVGEQFF.

This chain links TRBV6-5 with TRBJ1-4; TRBD1 aligns across 7 bases. The CDR3 covers 12 residues. Germline-derived CDR1 and CDR2 are MNHEY and SVGAGI. V was clipped by 6 bases and J by 10 bases; unmatched bases: 5. Here the CDR3 DNA reads TGTGCCAGCAGCCTGGACAGGACAAAACTGTTTTTT. It translates to CASSLDRTKLFF.

The chain has TRBV18 and TRBJ1-4; 7 bases line up with TRBD1. The J segment lost 7 bases and the V segment lost 6 bases, leaving 20 bases of the junction unmatched. This CDR3 spans 18 amino acids. From germline, CDR1 is KGHSH and CDR2 LQKENI. CDR3 sequence reads: CASSPNTPLTGLGEKLFF. For the CDR3, the DNA is TGTGCCAGCTCGCCCAATACACCGTTGACAGGGTTGGGTGAAAAACTGTTTTTT.

This clone was detected once. The rearrangement uses TRBV27 and TRBJ1-1; 7 nucleotides match TRBD1. CDR3 length: 15 amino acids. With 8 bases clipped from V and 4 bases from J, the junction kept 13 bases outside the gene matches. In germline, CDR1 is MNHEY, CDR2 SMNVEV (reference sequence). CDR3 in DNA: TGTGCCAGCTACGACAGGGAGGTTCGTATCACTGAAGCTTTCTTT. This encodes CASYDREVRITEAFF.

This clone was seen once. The chain joins TRBV5-4 to TRBJ1-5, with TRBD1 identical over 10 bases. Germline V gene data show CDR1 as SGHNT and CDR2 as YYREEE (reference sequence). With V trimmed by 4 bases and J by 5 bases, 9 bases remained unmatched. This CDR3 has 16 residues. CDR3 nucleotide sequence: TGTGCCAGCAGCCACCGGGACAGGGGAAATGATCAGCCCCAGCATTTT. Translated, it gives CASSHRDRGNDQPQHF.

In this sample, this clone turned up a few times. The chain uses TRBV9 and TRBJ1-2; D possibly corresponds to TRBD1 (5 bases). CDR1 and CDR2 (germline): SGDLS, YYNGEE. The ends were cut back, 3 bases at V and 3 bases at J, with 9 bases in the middle. The CDR3 is 13 amino acids. CDR3 in amino acids: CASSGTSDYGYTF. DNA for the CDR3: TGTGCCAGCAGCGGGACATCCGACTATGGCTACACCTTC.

The chain joins TRBV12-3 or TRBV12-4 to TRBJ1-5; TRBD1 is a possible D gene (6 bases). CDR3 size: 13 residues. CDR3 DNA: TGTGCAACCACCTGGGGGCTTCATCAGCCCCAGCATTTT. This gives the protein CATTWGLHQPQHF.

The chain carries TRBV11-2 and TRBJ2-1, with TRBD1 matching over 7 bases. Germline CDR1 SGHAT, CDR2 FQNNGV. This CDR3 spans 12 amino acids. Unmatched junction bases numbered 6, after V lost 8 bases and J lost 8 bases. In nucleotides, the CDR3 is TGTGCCAGCCGTGAGGGGGCCCATGAGCAGTTCTTC. Residues: CASREGAHEQFF.

The gene calls are TRBV7-3 and TRBJ2-7, with D hard to call. Germline CDR1 and CDR2: SGHTA and FQGTGA. Deletions cut 2 bases from V and 0 bases from J, with 8 bases between. CDR3 length equals 14 residues. Here the CDR3 DNA reads TGTGCCAGCAGCTTATGGCCTAGCTCCTACGAGCAGTACTTC. Its protein product is CASSLWPSSYEQYF.

The chain has TRBV28 and TRBJ1-5, with 7 bases identical to TRBD1. The CDR3 consists of 15 residues. J gave up 6 bases and V 4 bases, and 9 bases lay outside the gene matches. Germline lookup yields CDR1 MDHEN and CDR2 SYDVKM. DNA for the CDR3: TGTGCCAGCAGTTCGGGACAGAGAATTTCTCAGCCCCAGCATTTT. Its protein is CASSSGQRISQPQHF. Complete variable domain (other parts from reference TRBV28 and TRBJ1-5): DVKVTQSSRYLVKRTGEKVFLECVQDMDHENMFWYRQDPGLGLRLIYFSYDVKMKEKGDIPEGYSVSREKKERFSLILESASTNQTSMYLCASSSGQRISQPQHFGDGTRLSIL.

The chain carries TRBV5-6 and TRBJ2-1, with D possibly TRBD1 on 6 matching bases. Germline assignment: CDR1 SGHDT and CDR2 YYEEEE. The CDR3 consists of 15 residues. V was shortened by 6 bases and J by 4 bases, with 17 bases between the two germline ends. This CDR3 reads CASTSGRGFYNEQFF. CDR3 nucleotides: TGTGCCAGCACCTCGGGCAGGGGCTTTTACAATGAGCAGTTCTTC.

This clone was counted a few times. This chain joins TRBV28 and TRBJ1-3; D ambiguous. V lost 5 bases and J 11 bases, leaving 4 bases between the germline ends. Germline V gene data show CDR1 as MDHEN and CDR2 as SYDVKM. The CDR3 is 9 amino acids. Here the CDR3 DNA reads TGTGCCAGCAGTCCTCCCATATATTTT. It translates to CASSPPIYF.

The rearrangement links TRBV30 to TRBJ1-5; D perhaps matches TRBD1 (5 bases). V lost 0 bases, J lost 13 bases, and 16 bases lay in between. The CDR3 loop spans 13 amino acids. CDR1 and CDR2 from the germline V gene are GTSNPN and SVGIG (reference sequence). CDR3 sequence: CAWSVREREGQHF. CDR3 DNA: TGTGCCTGGAGTGTACGGGAGAGGGAGGGGCAGCATTTT.

The chain carries TRBV10-3 and TRBJ2-1; 9 bases line up with TRBD1. This CDR3 is 13 amino acids long. Germline-derived CDR1 and CDR2 are ENHRY and SYGVKD. Trimming at V came to 7 bases and at J to 5 bases, leaving 3 bases not matched to a gene. The CDR3 loop is CAINGQGNNEQFF. The CDR3 bases are TGTGCCATCAATGGACAGGGGAACAATGAGCAGTTCTTC.

The chain has TRBV14 and TRBJ2-1; a possible D gene is TRBD2 (5 bases). The CDR3 runs 16 residues. Germline CDR1 SGHDN, CDR2 FVKESK. The V and J ends lost 3 bases and 5 bases respectively, with 17 bases between them. CDR3 sequence reads: CASSHPEQAGHNEQFF. The CDR3 DNA reads as TGTGCCAGCAGCCACCCGGAGCAGGCGGGCCACAATGAGCAGTTCTTC. Looking up the rest from reference TRBV14 and TRBJ2-1 gives the full variable domain: EAGVTQFPSHSVIEKGQTVTLRCDPISGHDNLYWYRRVMGKEIKFLLHFVKESKQDESGMPNNRFLAERTGGTYSTLKVQPAELEDSGVYFCASSHPEQAGHNEQFFGPGTRLTVL.

V usage is TRBV5-6 and J usage is TRBJ2-1; 9 nucleotides align to TRBD2. The CDR3 length is 15 residues. J gave up 9 bases and V 3 bases, and 10 bases lay outside the gene matches. Germline V CDR1 and CDR2: SGHDT, YYEEEE. CDR3 nucleotide sequence: TGTGCCAGCAGCTCCGGGACTAGCTTATTTGGTGAGCAGTTCTTC. Translating gives CASSSGTSLFGEQFF.

This clone came up once. V gene TRBV4-1 combines with J gene TRBJ2-7; TRBD1 agrees at 9 bases. J was trimmed by 0 bases and V by 1 base; bases with no gene match: 4. Germline assignment: CDR1 MGHRA and CDR2 YSYEKL. The CDR3 covers 16 residues. In DNA form, the CDR3 reads TGCGCCAGCAGCCAAGGCGGGACAGGGAACTCCTACGAGCAGTACTTC. The encoded protein is CASSQGGTGNSYEQYF.

The CDR3 DNA follows: TGTGCCAGCAGCCCCGGGGATTTGGAAGAGACCCAGTACTTC. Protein product: CASSPGDLEETQYF. The V and J genes are TRBV6-5 and TRBJ2-5; tentatively, D is TRBD2 (5 bases). The CDR3 runs 14 residues. V lost 6 bases to trimming and J lost 3 bases, with 14 bases between them. Germline V lookup: CDR1 MNHEY, CDR2 SVGAGI.

The table lists this clone with a few counts. V is TRBV12-5 and J is TRBJ1-1; D unclear. Per germline, CDR1 LGHNT and CDR2 FRNRAP. V was pared by 3 bases and J by 2 bases, with 7 bases between. This CDR3 has 13 residues. For the CDR3, the DNA is TGTGCTAGTGGTTTCCGGGGTAACACTGAAGCTTTCTTT. Encoded protein: CASGFRGNTEAFF.